The source of this T cell receptor beta chain is a study of T cells of healthy individuals (dated by TCRdb to 2016 to 2019). About this clonotype: No antigen is known for it. No base quality information exists; no much larger clone differs at one position.

The library was generated by 5' RACE. Sequencing used an Illumina MiSeq. TCRdb reran the public reads through fastp at Q25 and MiXCR, keeping productive beta chains. CDR3 protein sequences are deduplicated, and each keeps its most common genes and DNA. Counted in this sample were roughly 87,000 distinct CDR3 sequences; approximately 18% of them appeared once. The ten biggest clones cover under 7.5% of the sample. This clonotype originated in a human donor in good health.

The nucleotides read TGCAGTGCTAGAGAGGGGATGTACAATGAGCAGTTCTTC. The translation is CSAREGMYNEQFF. The chain joins TRBV20-1 to TRBJ2-1; a confident D gene designation cannot be given. The germline V gene (reference sequence) supplies CDR1 DFQATT and CDR2 SNEGSKA. Inclusive of the bounding cysteine and phenylalanine, the CDR3 is 13 residues long. Only the CDR3 region is kept as DNA, spanning 39 bases read in frame from base 1. Trimming takes 0 bases from V and 4 bases from J, and the germline ends sit 7 bases apart.